The sequence of this T cell receptor beta chain was determined in a study of post-analysis software for immune sequencing data. Looking at the study overall: Patients had relapsing-remitting, secondary progressive or progressive-relapsing multiple sclerosis; some lacked subtype. Study-wide findings and caveats: Significantly lower normalized Chao1 diversity was found in patients with multiple sclerosis relative to controls. Strong co-clustering by F measure linked samples that shared a preparation batch. Five or six TRBV segments were more frequent in patients than controls; TRBV5-6, TRBV5-1 and TRBV20-1 belonged to this group.

Prepared libraries of TCR beta cDNA carried unique molecular identifiers. The T cell input of roughly 0.95 to 11 million gave roughly 0.5 million cDNA molecules. TCRdb reanalysed the PCR reads using MiXCR and keeps one entry per CDR3 protein. In the table there are about 200,000 distinct CDR3 sequences, around 29% of which are singletons. V lost 7 bases to trimming and J lost 2 bases; unmatched junction nucleotides: 5. The CDR3 extends over 14 amino acids. For this clonotype: Antigen unknown. This clone may be a read error of a much larger clone one base away.

The origin of this receptor is a girl under 18 with multiple sclerosis. The chain joins TRBV12-3 or TRBV12-4 to TRBJ2-1; 7 positions agree with TRBD2. The sequenced material came from blood. CDR3 sequence: CASMEAGAYNEQFF. In DNA, the CDR3 is TGTGCCAGCATGGAGGCGGGGGCCTACAATGAGCAGTTCTTC.